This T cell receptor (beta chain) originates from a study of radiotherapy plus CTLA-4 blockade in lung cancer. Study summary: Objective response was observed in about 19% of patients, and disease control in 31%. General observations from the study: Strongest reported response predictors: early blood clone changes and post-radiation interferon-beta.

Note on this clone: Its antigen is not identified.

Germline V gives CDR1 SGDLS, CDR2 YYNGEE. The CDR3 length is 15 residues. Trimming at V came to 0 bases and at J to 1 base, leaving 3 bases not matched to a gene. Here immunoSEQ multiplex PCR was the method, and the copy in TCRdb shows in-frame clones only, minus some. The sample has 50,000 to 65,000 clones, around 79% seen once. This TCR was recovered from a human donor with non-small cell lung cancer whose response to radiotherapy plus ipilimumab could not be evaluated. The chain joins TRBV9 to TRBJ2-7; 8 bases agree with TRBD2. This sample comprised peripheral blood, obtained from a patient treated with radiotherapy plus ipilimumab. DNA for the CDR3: TGTGCCAGCAGCGTAGAAGCGGGAGCTTCCTACGAGCAGTACTTC. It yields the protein CASSVEAGASYEQYF.